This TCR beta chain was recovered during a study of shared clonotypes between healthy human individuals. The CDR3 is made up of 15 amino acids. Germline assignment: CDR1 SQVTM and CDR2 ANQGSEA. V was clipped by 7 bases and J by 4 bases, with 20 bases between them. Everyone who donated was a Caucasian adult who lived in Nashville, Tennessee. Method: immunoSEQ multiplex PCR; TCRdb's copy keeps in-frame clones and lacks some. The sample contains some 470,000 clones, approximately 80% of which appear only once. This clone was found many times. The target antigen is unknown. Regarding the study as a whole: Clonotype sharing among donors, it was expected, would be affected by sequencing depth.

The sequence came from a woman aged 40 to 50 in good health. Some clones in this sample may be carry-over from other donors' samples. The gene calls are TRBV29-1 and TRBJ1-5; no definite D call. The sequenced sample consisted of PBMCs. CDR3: CSASDGFLGNQPQHF. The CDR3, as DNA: TGCAGCGCGTCCGACGGGTTTTTAGGGAATCAGCCCCAGCATTTT.